This T cell receptor beta chain was captured in a study of blood T cell repertoires in COVID-19. Turning to the study itself: Donors in the United States, Italy and Spain gave samples during acute or convalescent COVID-19.

TCRdb keeps only in-frame clones here, not all; method: immunoSEQ multiplex PCR. Here the sample spans 240,000 or so clones, roughly four fifths being singletons. Germline V gene data show CDR1 as SGHTA and CDR2 as FQGNSA. The CDR3 sequence is 16 residues long. J lost 1 base, V lost 4 bases, and 9 bases had no gene match. The rearrangement uses TRBV7-2 and TRBJ1-2; 7 positions agree with TRBD1. This clonotype was obtained from a woman of 80 years or more with acute or convalescent COVID-19. Source material: peripheral blood. The CDR3 DNA reads as TGTGCCAGCAGCTCAGGGGGTGCGCAGAGTAACTATGGCTACACCTTC. This sequence encodes CASSSGGAQSNYGYTF.